This T cell receptor (beta chain) was sequenced during a study of T cells in Graves' hyperthyroidism and ophthalmopathy. Findings and caveats of the study: Researchers report that a 13 V-J model separated ophthalmopathy from stable hyperthyroidism. In blood, most of the thyroid clonotypes expanded above 0.001 were also present.

A word on this clonotype: Its antigen is unidentified.

RNA transcripts were the template for amplifying TCR beta CDR3 regions. First-round RT-PCR targeting the TCR CDR3 was performed with the HTBI primer set. MiXCR, run by TCRdb on the multiplex PCR reads, gives a single entry per CDR3 protein. The table shows approximately 560,000 distinct CDR3 sequences, with just over 45% occurring only once. Absence of ophthalmopathy progression within 18 months defined stable Graves' hyperthyroidism. Diagnostic assessment was based on clinical symptoms, serum thyroxine and TRAb, thyroid ultrasound and orbital computed tomography. The germline V gene encodes CDR1 SGHVS and CDR2 FQNEAQ. Trimming removed 6 bases from V and 6 bases from J, with 23 bases in between. This CDR3 has 17 amino acids.

The sequence came from a woman under 30 with Graves' hyperthyroidism. V is TRBV7-8 and J is TRBJ1-4; D is perhaps TRBD1 (5 bases). The sequenced sample consisted of peripheral blood or thyroid tissue (not recorded which). This chain's CDR3 is CASSYAGTGAIYEKLFF. The CDR3 region has the DNA TGTGCCAGCAGTTACGCTGGGACTGGGGCGATTTATGAAAAACTGTTTTTT.